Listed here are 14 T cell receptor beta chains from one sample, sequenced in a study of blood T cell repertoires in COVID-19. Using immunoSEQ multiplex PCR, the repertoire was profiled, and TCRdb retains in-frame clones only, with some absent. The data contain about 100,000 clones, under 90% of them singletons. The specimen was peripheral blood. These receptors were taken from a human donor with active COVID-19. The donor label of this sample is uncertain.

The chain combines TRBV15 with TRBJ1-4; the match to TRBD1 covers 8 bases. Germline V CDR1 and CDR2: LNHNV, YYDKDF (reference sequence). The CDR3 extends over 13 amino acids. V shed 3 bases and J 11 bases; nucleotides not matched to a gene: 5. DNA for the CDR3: TGTGCCACCAGCAGGGACAGGGCGGGGAAACTGTTTTTT. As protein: CATSRDRAGKLFF.

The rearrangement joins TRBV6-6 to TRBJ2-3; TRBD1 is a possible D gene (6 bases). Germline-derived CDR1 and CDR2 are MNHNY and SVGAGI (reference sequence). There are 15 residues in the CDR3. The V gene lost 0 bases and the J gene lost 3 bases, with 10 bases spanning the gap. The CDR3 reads CASSYSGAATDTQYF. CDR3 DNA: TGTGCCAGCAGTTACTCGGGGGCGGCGACAGATACGCAGTATTTT.

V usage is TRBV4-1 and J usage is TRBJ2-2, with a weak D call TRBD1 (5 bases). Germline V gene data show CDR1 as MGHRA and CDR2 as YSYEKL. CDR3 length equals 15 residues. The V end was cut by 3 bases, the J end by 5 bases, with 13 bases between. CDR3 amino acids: CASSHRAGSTGELFF. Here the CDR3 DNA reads TGCGCCAGCAGCCACAGGGCAGGGTCGACCGGGGAGCTGTTTTTT.

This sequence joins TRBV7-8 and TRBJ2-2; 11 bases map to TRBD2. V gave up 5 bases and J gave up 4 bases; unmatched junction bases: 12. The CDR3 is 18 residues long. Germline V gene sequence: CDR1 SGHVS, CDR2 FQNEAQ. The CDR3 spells CASSQTSGVTIFTGELFF. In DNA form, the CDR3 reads TGTGCCAGCAGCCAGACTAGCGGGGTAACAATCTTCACCGGGGAGCTGTTTTTT. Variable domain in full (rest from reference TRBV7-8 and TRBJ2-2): GAGVSQSPRYKVAKRGQDVALRCDPISGHVSLFWYQQALGQGPEFLTYFQNEAQLDKSGLPSDRFFAERPEGSVSTLKIQRTQQEDSAVYLCASSQTSGVTIFTGELFFGEGSRLTVL.

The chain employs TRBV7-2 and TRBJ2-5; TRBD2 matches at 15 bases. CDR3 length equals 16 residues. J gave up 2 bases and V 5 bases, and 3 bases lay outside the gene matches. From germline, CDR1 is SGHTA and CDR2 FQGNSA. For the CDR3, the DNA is TGTGCCAGCAGCCCTGGACTAGCGGGGGGGCAAGAGACCCAGTACTTC. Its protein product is CASSPGLAGGQETQYF.

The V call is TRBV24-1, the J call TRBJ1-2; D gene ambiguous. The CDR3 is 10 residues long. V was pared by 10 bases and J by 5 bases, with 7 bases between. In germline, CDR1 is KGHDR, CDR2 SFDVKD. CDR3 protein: CATPEYGYTF. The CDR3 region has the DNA TGTGCCACACCGGAGTATGGCTACACCTTC.

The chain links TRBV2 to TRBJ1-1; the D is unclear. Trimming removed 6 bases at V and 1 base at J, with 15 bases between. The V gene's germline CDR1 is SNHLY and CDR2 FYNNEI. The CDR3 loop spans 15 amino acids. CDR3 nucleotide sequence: TGTGCCAGCAGCCCAAGGAGGCAGTCGAACACTGAAGCTTTCTTT. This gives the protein CASSPRRQSNTEAFF.

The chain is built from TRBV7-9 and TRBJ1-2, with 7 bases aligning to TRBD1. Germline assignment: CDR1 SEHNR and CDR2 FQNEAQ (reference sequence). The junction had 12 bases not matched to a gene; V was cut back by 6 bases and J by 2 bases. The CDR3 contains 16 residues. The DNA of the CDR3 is TGTGCCAGCAGTTTAATCGACAGGGAACTAAACTATGGCTACACCTTC. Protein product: CASSLIDRELNYGYTF.

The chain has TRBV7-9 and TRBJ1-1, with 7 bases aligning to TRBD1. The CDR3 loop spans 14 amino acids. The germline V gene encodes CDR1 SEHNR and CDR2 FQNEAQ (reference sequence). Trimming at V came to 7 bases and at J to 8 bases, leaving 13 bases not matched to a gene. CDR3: CASTAGQPNAEAFF. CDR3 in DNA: TGTGCCAGCACTGCGGGACAGCCCAATGCCGAAGCTTTCTTT.

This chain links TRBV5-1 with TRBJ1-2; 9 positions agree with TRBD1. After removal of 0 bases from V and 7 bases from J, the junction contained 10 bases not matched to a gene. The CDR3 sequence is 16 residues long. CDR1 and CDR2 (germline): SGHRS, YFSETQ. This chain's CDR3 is CASSLGGGQGNGGYTF. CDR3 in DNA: TGCGCCAGCAGCTTGGGTGGGGGACAGGGAAACGGTGGCTACACCTTC.

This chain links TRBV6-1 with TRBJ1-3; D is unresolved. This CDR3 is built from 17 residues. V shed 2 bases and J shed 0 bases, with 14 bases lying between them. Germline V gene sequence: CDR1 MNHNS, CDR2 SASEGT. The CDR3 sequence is CASSELFAGISGNTIYF. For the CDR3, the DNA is TGTGCCAGCAGTGAATTATTCGCGGGTATCTCTGGAAACACCATATATTTT.

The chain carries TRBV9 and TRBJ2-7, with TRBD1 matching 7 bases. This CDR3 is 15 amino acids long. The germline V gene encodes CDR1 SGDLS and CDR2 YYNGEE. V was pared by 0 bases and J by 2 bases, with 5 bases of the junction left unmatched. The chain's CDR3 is CASSVEQGIPYEQYF. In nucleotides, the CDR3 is TGTGCCAGCAGCGTAGAACAGGGGATACCCTACGAGCAGTACTTC.

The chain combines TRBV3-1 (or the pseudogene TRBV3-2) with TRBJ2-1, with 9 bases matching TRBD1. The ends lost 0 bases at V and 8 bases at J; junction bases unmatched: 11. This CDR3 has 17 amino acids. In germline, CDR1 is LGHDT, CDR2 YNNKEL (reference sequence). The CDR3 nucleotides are TGTGCCAGCAGCCAAGATTTGTTGGGACAGGGTCAAGATGAGCAGTTCTTC. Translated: CASSQDLLGQGQDEQFF.

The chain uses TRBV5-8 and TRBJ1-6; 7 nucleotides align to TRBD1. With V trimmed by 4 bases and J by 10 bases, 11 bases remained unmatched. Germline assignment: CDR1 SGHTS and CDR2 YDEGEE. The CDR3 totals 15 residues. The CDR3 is CASSPYRGGGSPLHF. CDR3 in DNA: TGTGCCAGCAGCCCATACAGGGGTGGTGGCTCACCCCTCCACTTT. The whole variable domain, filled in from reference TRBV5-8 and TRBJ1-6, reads EAGVTQSPTHLIKTRGQQATLRCSPISGHTSVYWYQQALGLGLQFLLWYDEGEERNRGNFPPRFSGRQFPNYSSELNVNALELEDSALYLCASSPYRGGGSPLHFGNGTRLTVT.